This is a list of T cell receptor beta chains from one sample in a study of blood T cell repertoires in COVID-19. This table comes from immunoSEQ multiplex PCR, and its TCRdb copy is limited to in-frame clones, with some not included. The sample holds under 450,000 clones, 89% seen once. Material: peripheral blood. All receptors derive from a woman between 40 and 55 years old with COVID-19, enrolled during active disease. Both conserved end residues are trimmed from each CDR3.

CDR3 protein	V gene	J gene
ASSLTVRNTEAF	TRBV28	TRBJ1-1
AISVLGATQY	TRBV10-3	TRBJ2-3
ASSRQGTSRLNQPQH	TRBV2	TRBJ1-5
ASSLDRVRDEQY	TRBV28	TRBJ2-7
ASSLMLGGLNTEAF	TRBV7-8	TRBJ1-1
ASGLWLAGVEQF	TRBV12-5	TRBJ2-1
ATGGDSSTDTQY	TRBV24-1	TRBJ2-3
ASTAPPSEGQPQH	TRBV6-5	TRBJ1-5
ASSLDAGVREAF	TRBV5-4	TRBJ1-1
ASSLLGARTGELF	TRBV27	TRBJ2-2
SVVTGVLTTNEKLF	TRBV29-1	TRBJ1-4
ATSPRLAGGQETQY	TRBV15	TRBJ2-5
ASSLGGGGRNSPLH	TRBV7-9	TRBJ1-6
ASSQDLGLAGDNEQF	TRBV3-1/TRBV3-2	TRBJ2-1
ASRRSSYNSPLH	TRBV28	TRBJ1-6
ASRLGTEAF	TRBV27	TRBJ1-1
ASSQDTLWSHSYEQY	TRBV4-3	TRBJ2-7
ASSPAGGSTEAF	TRBV7-2	TRBJ1-1
ASFSRDKGVYGYT	TRBV19	TRBJ1-2
ASSGQNSGNTIY	TRBV5-1	TRBJ1-3
ASSFKPDLGQY	TRBV28	TRBJ2-7
ASSSRPPPTSGEQY	TRBV5-4	TRBJ2-7
ASSLNRGISPLH	TRBV5-6	TRBJ1-6
ASSYSRAAYGQY	TRBV6-5	TRBJ2-7
ASSPRPEAGELF	TRBV18	TRBJ2-2
ASSQGGSNQPQH	TRBV6-5	TRBJ1-5
ASSYRGPVLTEAF	TRBV27	TRBJ1-1
ASTPYRESYEQY	TRBV7-8	TRBJ2-7
ASSPSRGHGNIQY	TRBV2	TRBJ2-4
ASSLGLRDQPQH	TRBV27	TRBJ1-5
ASSPLLLRGMNTEAF	TRBV18	TRBJ1-1
ASSPEPGLADEQF	TRBV5-1	TRBJ2-1
ASSKKTERKGGGYT	TRBV21-1	TRBJ1-2
SVERDRGYHGYT	TRBV29-1	TRBJ1-2
ASSSGQTEDYGYT	TRBV6-5	TRBJ1-2
AWSVRDTEAF	TRBV30	TRBJ1-1
ASSPLYGAGKDEQY	TRBV5-1	TRBJ2-7
ASSQRGQGAVLYTEAF	TRBV16	TRBJ1-1
ASSLSKLSNQPQH	TRBV6-5	TRBJ1-5
ASSSDSGRGETQY	TRBV7-2	TRBJ2-5
ASSSDRLNTEAF	TRBV11-3	TRBJ1-1